One and the same sample provided the 31 T cell receptor beta chains below, sequenced in a study of blood T cell repertoires in COVID-19. Libraries were prepared by immunoSEQ multiplex PCR; TCRdb keeps only in-frame clonotypes and omits some of them. This sample carries about 100,000 clones, around 90% of them seen once, and the ten largest clones take around 6.5%. The specimen sequenced was peripheral blood. These receptors originate from a woman in her fifties or sixties with acute or convalescent COVID-19.

The V and J genes are TRBV30 and TRBJ1-2; the D gene is possibly TRBD1 (5 bases). This CDR3 comprises 16 residues. V lost 3 bases, J lost 0 bases, and 17 bases lay in between. CDR1 and CDR2 from the germline V gene are GTSNPN and SVGIG (reference sequence). CDR3 coding DNA: TGTGCCTGGAGGTCATATAACAGGCGATCTAACTATGGCTACACCTTC. Translated, it gives CAWRSYNRRSNYGYTF.

The V and J genes are TRBV19 and TRBJ1-2; TRBD1 aligns across 10 bases. This CDR3 is built from 14 residues. The ends lost 7 bases at V and 2 bases at J; junction bases unmatched: 4. Germline V gene lookup returns CDR1 LNHDA and CDR2 SQIVND (reference sequence). This CDR3 is CASIRGQGNYGYTF. The CDR3 bases are TGTGCCAGTATCCGGGGACAGGGGAACTATGGCTACACCTTC.

As DNA, the CDR3 is TGTGCCAGCAGCTTAGGAGGCGGGGGAGAACGCACTGAAGCTTTCTTT. The encoded protein is CASSLGGGGERTEAFF. The V and J genes are TRBV7-9 and TRBJ1-1; tentatively, D is TRBD1 (5 bases). This CDR3 is built from 16 residues. The germline V gene has CDR1 SEHNR and CDR2 FQNEAQ (reference sequence). V was clipped by 1 base and J by 4 bases, with 16 bases between them.

The chain links TRBV3-1 (or the pseudogene TRBV3-2) to TRBJ1-2; TRBD1 agrees at 9 bases. The CDR3 loop spans 15 amino acids. V lost 1 base and J lost 4; bases outside the gene matches: 4. Per the germline V gene, CDR1 is LGHDT and CDR2 is YNNKEL (reference sequence). CDR3 nucleotides: TGTGCCAGCAGCCAAGGACAGGGGGGCATCTATGGCTACACCTTC. It specifies CASSQGQGGIYGYTF.

The CDR3 DNA reads TGTGCCAGCAGCCCAAGGACAGGGTGGAACACTGAAGCTTTCTTT. This sequence encodes CASSPRTGWNTEAFF. The chain carries TRBV5-4 and TRBJ1-1, with 8 bases aligning to TRBD1. The length of the CDR3 is 15 residues. CDR1 SGHNT and CDR2 YYREEE come from the germline V gene (reference sequence). Trimming took 4 bases from V and 1 from J; bases not matched to a gene: 6.

V usage is TRBV9 and J usage is TRBJ1-3, with TRBD1 matching over 8 bases. Germline V gene data show CDR1 as SGDLS and CDR2 as YYNGEE. The CDR3 length is 16 residues. The ends lost 0 bases at V and 3 bases at J; junction bases unmatched: 5. In DNA form, the CDR3 reads TGTGCCAGCAGCGTAGGGGACAGGAGCGGTGGAAACACCATATATTTT. It translates to CASSVGDRSGGNTIYF.

The chain uses TRBV3-1 (or the pseudogene TRBV3-2) and TRBJ2-7; a weak D match, TRBD1 (6 bases). The germline V gene has CDR1 LGHDT and CDR2 YNNKEL (reference sequence). The CDR3 contains 13 residues. Deletions cut 4 bases from V and 7 bases from J, with 14 bases between. The CDR3 here is CASSLRGFGEQYV. CDR3 bases: TGTGCCAGCAGCCTAAGGGGGTTTGGAGAGCAGTACGTC.

J is TRBJ1-1 and V is TRBV28; D is ambiguous. The V gene's germline CDR1 is MDHEN and CDR2 SYDVKM. Trimming took 0 bases from V and 8 from J, leaving 10 bases between them. CDR3 length equals 13 residues. The CDR3 is CASSLWSREEAFF. The CDR3 bases are TGTGCCAGCAGTTTATGGTCCCGGGAAGAAGCTTTCTTT.

This chain links TRBV3-1 (or the pseudogene TRBV3-2) with TRBJ1-5, with D unclear. Germline V lookup: CDR1 LGHDT, CDR2 YNNKEL (reference sequence). Trimming shortened V by 6 bases and J by 7 bases, and 13 bases separated the two germline ends. This CDR3 is built from 13 residues. CDR3 amino acids: CASSSRSRQPQHF. The CDR3 coding sequence is TGTGCCAGCAGTTCAAGGTCGCGGCAGCCCCAGCATTTT.

The chain is built from TRBV5-1 and TRBJ2-5; D not resolved. V lost 1 base and J lost 9, with 13 bases in between. The germline CDR1 and CDR2 sequences are SGHRS and YFSETQ. This CDR3 spans 13 amino acids. For the CDR3, the DNA is TGCGCCAGCAGCTTGAGTGGTATTGAGGCCCAGTACTTC. It yields the protein CASSLSGIEAQYF. The entire variable domain, with the rest obtained from reference TRBV5-1 and TRBJ2-5, is as follows: KAGVTQTPRYLIKTRGQQVTLSCSPISGHRSVSWYQQTPGQGLQFLFEYFSETQRNKGNFPGRFSGRQFSNSRSEMNVSTLELGDSALYLCASSLSGIEAQYFGPGTRLLVL.

V and J are TRBV19 and TRBJ2-6, with a tentative D call TRBD2 (5 bases). Germline V gene sequence: CDR1 LNHDA, CDR2 SQIVND (reference sequence). This CDR3 has 16 residues. V gave up 4 bases and J gave up 0 bases, with 10 bases separating them. In DNA, the CDR3 is TGTGCCAGTAGTAGCAGAGGGTCCTCTGGGGCCAACGTCCTGACTTTC. Translating gives CASSSRGSSGANVLTF.

This clone was seen once. This chain uses TRBV15 with TRBJ2-1; weak D call: TRBD1 (6 bases). Germline values: CDR1 LNHNV, CDR2 YYDKDF (reference sequence). Trimming took 6 bases from V and 2 from J, leaving 14 bases between them. CDR3 length: 15 amino acids. The CDR3 DNA sequence: TGTGCCACCAGGAGAAGGGGGTTGGCCTACAATGAGCAGTTCTTC. Its protein product is CATRRRGLAYNEQFF.

J is TRBJ2-1 and V is TRBV10-3, with 7 bases aligning to TRBD2. The trim removed 10 bases at V and 9 bases at J, leaving 9 bases unmatched. Germline V gene lookup returns CDR1 ENHRY and CDR2 SYGVKD. The CDR3 has 12 amino acids. The CDR3 loop is CANGPGRGEQFF. The CDR3, as DNA: TGTGCCAATGGGCCAGGGAGGGGTGAGCAGTTCTTC.

The sample holds many counts of this clone. The rearrangement uses TRBV7-2 and TRBJ2-1; TRBD2 matches at 13 bases. The germline V gene encodes CDR1 SGHTA and CDR2 FQGNSA. After removal of 5 bases from V and 10 bases from J, the junction contained 11 bases not matched to a gene. This CDR3 is built from 16 residues. The CDR3 sequence: CASSPGTSGALGEQFF. As DNA, the CDR3 is TGTGCCAGCAGCCCAGGGACTAGCGGGGCCCTGGGGGAGCAGTTCTTC.

The J gene is TRBJ1-6, the V gene TRBV18; 10 bases are shared with TRBD1. The trim removed 3 bases at V and 10 bases at J, leaving 6 bases unmatched. Germline values: CDR1 KGHSH, CDR2 LQKENI. This CDR3 comprises 15 residues. The CDR3 loop is CASSPKGQGRSPLHF. The CDR3, as DNA: TGTGCCAGCTCACCCAAGGGACAGGGGCGCTCACCCCTCCACTTT.

The CDR3 loop reads CASSFFFGTGGKETQYF. The CDR3 DNA reads TGTGCCAGCAGCTTTTTTTTCGGGACAGGGGGGAAAGAGACCCAGTACTTC. V usage is TRBV7-9 and J usage is TRBJ2-5; TRBD1 matches at 11 bases. The V gene's germline CDR1 is SEHNR and CDR2 FQNEAQ (reference sequence). This CDR3 is 17 amino acids long. Trimming at V came to 3 bases and at J to 3 bases, leaving 9 bases not matched to a gene. Full variable domain (missing parts from reference TRBV7-9 and TRBJ2-5): DTGVSQNPRHKITKRGQNVTFRCDPISEHNRLYWYRQTLGQGPEFLTYFQNEAQLEKSRLLSDRFSAERPKGSFSTLEIQRTEQGDSAMYLCASSFFFGTGGKETQYFGPGTRLLVL.

CDR3 coding DNA: TGTGCCAGCAGTTTATCGTGGGAGCAGCCCCAGCATTTT. Encoded protein: CASSLSWEQPQHF. The chain carries TRBV27 and TRBJ1-5, with D uncertain. This CDR3 contains 13 residues. The V end lost 0 bases, the J end lost 7 bases, and 7 bases lay between the germline ends. The germline gives CDR1 MNHEY, CDR2 SMNVEV (reference sequence).

The chain uses TRBV7-2 and TRBJ2-1; 9 nucleotides agree with TRBD2. The germline V gene encodes CDR1 SGHTA and CDR2 FQGNSA. Trimming at V came to 1 base and at J to 6 bases, leaving 1 base not matched to a gene. This CDR3 region has 14 residues. The CDR3 DNA reads TGTGCCAGCAGCTTAGGCGGGAGGGTCAATGAGCAGTTCTTC. This gives the protein CASSLGGRVNEQFF.

This clone has only one observation. The V and J genes are TRBV5-5 and TRBJ1-3, with 10 bases lining up with TRBD1. The V segment lost 1 base and the J segment 4 bases; nucleotides outside the gene matches: 17. Germline CDR1 is SGHKS and CDR2 is YYEKEE (reference sequence). The CDR3 has 20 residues. The DNA for the CDR3 is TGTGCCAGCAGCTTGAGGGACGACAGGGGGCTCGTAAGCGGAGGAAACACCATATATTTT. Residues: CASSLRDDRGLVSGGNTIYF. The full variable domain, in which reference TRBV5-5 and TRBJ1-3 provide the parts outside the CDR3, is DAGVTQSPTHLIKTRGQQVTLRCSPISGHKSVSWYQQVLGQGPQFIFQYYEKEERGRGNFPDRFSARQFPNYSSELNVNALLLGDSALYLCASSLRDDRGLVSGGNTIYFGEGSWLTVV.

The CDR3 loop is CATSRDWTGYNEQFF. CDR3 coding DNA: TGTGCCACCAGCAGAGATTGGACAGGCTACAATGAGCAGTTCTTC. The V and J genes are TRBV15 and TRBJ2-1, with 7 bases fitting TRBD1. Germline CDR1 LNHNV, CDR2 YYDKDF (reference sequence). The CDR3 covers 15 residues. V trimming: 0 bases; J trimming: 3 bases; junction bases outside the gene matches: 2. The full variable domain, in which reference TRBV15 and TRBJ2-1 provide the parts outside the CDR3, is DAMVIQNPRYQVTQFGKPVTLSCSQTLNHNVMYWYQQKSSQAPKLLFHYYDKDFNNEADTPDNFQSRRPNTSFCFLDIRSPGLGDTAMYLCATSRDWTGYNEQFFGPGTRLTVL.

V and J are TRBV19 and TRBJ2-3, with 14 bases identical to TRBD2. The V segment lost 4 bases and the J segment 2 bases; nucleotides outside the gene matches: 8. The length of the CDR3 is 18 residues. Germline V gene sequence: CDR1 LNHDA, CDR2 SQIVND (reference sequence). As DNA, the CDR3 is TGTGCCAGTAGTAGAACCCAGACTAGCGGGAGGGACACAGATACGCAGTATTTT. Encoded protein: CASSRTQTSGRDTDTQYF. Complete variable domain (other parts from reference TRBV19 and TRBJ2-3): DGGITQSPKYLFRKEGQNVTLSCEQNLNHDAMYWYRQDPGQGLRLIYYSQIVNDFQKGDIAEGYSVSREKKESFPLTVTSAQKNPTAFYLCASSRTQTSGRDTDTQYFGPGTRLTVL.

The V gene is TRBV28, the J gene TRBJ2-7, with 7 bases fitting TRBD2. The V and J ends lost 2 bases and 0 bases, in that order; junction bases with no gene match: 10. Germline loops: CDR1 MDHEN, CDR2 SYDVKM. The CDR3 is 17 residues long. Here the CDR3 DNA reads TGTGCCAGCAGTTTAGGAGTCGGCCCGGGGGGCTCCTACGAGCAGTACTTC. As protein: CASSLGVGPGGSYEQYF.

The chain has TRBV7-9 and TRBJ1-2; 7 bases are a match to TRBD1. The CDR3 sequence is 13 residues long. CDR1 is SEHNR, CDR2 FQNEAQ, per germline (reference sequence). Trimming cost V 5 bases and J 2 bases; bases outside gene matches: 2. The CDR3: CASSHRGNYGYTF. In nucleotides, the CDR3 is TGTGCCAGCAGCCACAGGGGAAACTATGGCTACACCTTC.

The chain employs TRBV13 and TRBJ1-2, with D perhaps matching TRBD1 (5 bases). Germline assignment: CDR1 PRHDT and CDR2 FYEKMQ (reference sequence). Trimming stripped 5 bases from V and 2 bases from J, with 18 bases between. This CDR3 has 16 residues. The CDR3 spells CASSRTDGGGNYGYTF. DNA of the CDR3: TGTGCCAGCAGCAGAACGGACGGCGGGGGGAACTATGGCTACACCTTC.

This rearrangement joins TRBV5-4 to TRBJ2-2; 14 nucleotides agree with TRBD2. The CDR3 loop spans 16 amino acids. Germline loops: CDR1 SGHNT, CDR2 YYREEE (reference sequence). V dropped 5 bases and J dropped 4; count of bases not matched to a gene: 4. The CDR3 DNA is TGTGCCAGCAGAGCTGGGACTAGCGGGGGCACCGGGGAGCTGTTTTTT. As protein: CASRAGTSGGTGELFF.

The gene calls are TRBV2 and TRBJ1-5, with D possibly TRBD1 on 5 matching bases. The V and J ends lost 3 bases and 3 bases respectively, with 9 bases between them. There are 14 residues in the CDR3. In germline, CDR1 is SNHLY, CDR2 FYNNEI. The chain's CDR3 is CASSDRDYNQPQHF. CDR3 nucleotide sequence: TGTGCCAGCAGTGACAGGGATTACAATCAGCCCCAGCATTTT.

This rearrangement joins TRBV27 to TRBJ2-1; 8 bases line up with TRBD2. The CDR3 runs to 12 residues. J was trimmed by 10 bases and V by 11 bases; bases with no gene match: 10. Germline CDR1 reads MNHEY; CDR2 reads SMNVEV (reference sequence). CDR3 amino acids: CASRAGVGEQFF. The CDR3 DNA sequence: TGTGCCTCTCGAGCGGGAGTCGGGGAGCAGTTCTTC.

The V and J genes are TRBV20-1 and TRBJ2-3, with 7 bases lining up with TRBD2. The CDR3 totals 15 residues. Losses at the gene ends were 3 bases for V and 0 bases for J; bases not matched to a gene: 6. The V gene's germline CDR1 is DFQATT and CDR2 SNEGSKA (reference sequence). In DNA, the CDR3 is TGCAGTGCTAGTCGGGCTAGCGGCAGCACAGATACGCAGTATTTT. Protein product: CSASRASGSTDTQYF.

This rearrangement joins TRBV27 to TRBJ2-7; 9 bases agree with TRBD1. Germline CDR1 and CDR2: MNHEY and SMNVEV (reference sequence). The CDR3 covers 13 residues. Trimming at V came to 7 bases and at J to 6 bases, leaving 7 bases not matched to a gene. CDR3 bases: TGTGCCAGCAACCCTAGACAGGGGGGCGAGCAGTACTTC. It specifies CASNPRQGGEQYF.

This clone was picked up one time. The chain uses TRBV2 and TRBJ1-2, with 8 bases aligning to TRBD1. The CDR3 contains 14 residues. J was trimmed by 5 bases and V by 6 bases; bases with no gene match: 8. Germline V gene sequence: CDR1 SNHLY, CDR2 FYNNEI. The CDR3 bases are TGTGCCAGCAGGGCCCAGGGGGCAGGGTATGGCTACACCTTC. Protein sequence: CASRAQGAGYGYTF.

The J gene is TRBJ2-3, the V gene TRBV3-1 (or the pseudogene TRBV3-2); 12 nucleotides match TRBD2. Germline CDR1 LGHDT, CDR2 YNNKEL (reference sequence). Trimming cost V 4 bases and J 2 bases; bases outside gene matches: 7. This CDR3 contains 17 residues. In nucleotides, the CDR3 is TGTGCCAGCAGCCTGCCCCTAGCGGGAGGGAACACAGATACGCAGTATTTT. As protein: CASSLPLAGGNTDTQYF.